One and the same sample provided the 32 T cell receptor beta chains below, sequenced in a study of T-cell reconstitution after alpha-beta-depleted transplantation in children. Preparation of the TCRbeta library was carried out with unique molecular identifiers. Each CDR3 protein is one row after TCRdb ran MiXCR on the PCR reads. The repertoire consists of 700,000 to 850,000 distinct CDR3 sequences, with around 17% occurring once and the leading ten covering approximately 5%. This specimen was PBMCs, mostly from graft donor cells, taken 360 days after TCRalphabeta/CD19-depleted stem cell transplant. The receptors originated from a male patient under 18 who had a stem cell transplant for acute lymphoblastic leukemia, so the T cells may come from the graft donor.

This clonotype showed up many times. The rearrangement uses TRBV28 and TRBJ2-7, with 8 bases that match TRBD1. The V segment lost 3 bases and the J segment 3 bases; nucleotides outside the gene matches: 1. Per the germline V gene, CDR1 is MDHEN and CDR2 is SYDVKM. CDR3 size: 13 residues. The CDR3 DNA is TGTGCCAGCAGTTTCAGGGGGCTCTACGAGCAGTACTTC. This gives the protein CASSFRGLYEQYF.

This clonotype has only a few counts. The J gene is TRBJ2-1, the V gene TRBV4-1; D perhaps matches TRBD2 (6 bases). The CDR3 totals 16 residues. Germline CDR1 and CDR2: MGHRA and YSYEKL. With 5 bases removed from V and 1 base from J, the gap between germline ends came to 15 bases. CDR3 in amino acids: CASSEPGTWSYNEQFF. The DNA of the CDR3 is TGCGCCAGCAGCGAGCCCGGGACTTGGTCCTACAATGAGCAGTTCTTC.

This clonotype was observed a handful of times. The chain has TRBV20-1 and TRBJ1-6; D perhaps matches TRBD1 (6 bases). This CDR3 is built from 13 residues. Germline V gene lookup returns CDR1 DFQATT and CDR2 SNEGSKA (reference sequence). V lost 7 bases to trimming and J lost 9 bases, with 16 bases between them. CDR3: CSGHRVGGSPLHF. As DNA, the CDR3 is TGCAGTGGGCACAGGGTCGGCGGTTCACCCCTCCACTTT.

Many counts were recorded for this clonotype. V and J are TRBV5-1 and TRBJ2-1; 11 positions match TRBD2. V gave up 6 bases and J gave up 4 bases; unmatched junction bases: 9. Germline CDR1 and CDR2: SGHRS and YFSETQ. This CDR3 contains 16 residues. Here the CDR3 DNA reads TGCGCCAGCACAACGGGCGGGACTAGCGGATACAATGAGCAGTTCTTC. It encodes CASTTGGTSGYNEQFF.

This rearrangement joins TRBV5-1 to TRBJ2-5, with 7 bases that match TRBD2. Unmatched junction bases numbered 16, after V lost 4 bases and J lost 4 bases. Germline CDR1 reads SGHRS; CDR2 reads YFSETQ. CDR3 size: 17 residues. CDR3 residues: CASSLVLAERDGETQYF. As DNA, the CDR3 is TGCGCCAGCAGCCTAGTTCTAGCGGAGAGGGATGGAGAGACCCAGTACTTC.

This clonotype was seen only a few times. The rearrangement uses TRBV24-1 and TRBJ2-2; 7 nucleotides match TRBD1. CDR3 length: 16 amino acids. Germline V CDR1 and CDR2: KGHDR, SFDVKD. Trimming removed 4 bases from V and 4 bases from J; junction bases left unmatched: 8. DNA of the CDR3: TGTGCCACCAGTGACCCGGACAGGACGGCCACCGGGGAGCTGTTTTTT. As protein: CATSDPDRTATGELFF.

The rearrangement links TRBV19 to TRBJ2-7, with D maybe TRBD1 (6 bases). This CDR3 is 15 amino acids long. CDR1 and CDR2 (germline): LNHDA, SQIVND (reference sequence). Trimming stripped 5 bases from V and 0 bases from J, with 14 bases between. In DNA form, the CDR3 reads TGTGCCAGTAGTGTAATCGGGACACTCTCCTACGAGCAGTACTTC. Its protein is CASSVIGTLSYEQYF.

This clonotype came up a few times. The chain recombines TRBV5-1 with TRBJ2-1; D might be TRBD1 (5 bases). CDR1 and CDR2 (germline): SGHRS, YFSETQ. The CDR3 runs 16 residues. Trimming pared 0 bases from V and 3 bases from J, leaving 13 bases between. The CDR3 is CASSLALSDSYNEQFF. DNA for the CDR3: TGCGCCAGCAGCTTGGCCCTCTCAGACAGCTACAATGAGCAGTTCTTC.

Details on this clonotype: The junction differs from germline at one of its ends, possibly a read error. The chain links TRBV6-1 to TRBJ2-5; D unclear. The CDR3 contains 15 residues. Germline values: CDR1 MNHNS, CDR2 SASEGT. This CDR3 reads CTSSPLLETLETQYF. The CDR3 region has the DNA TGTACCAGCAGCCCTCTCTTGGAGACACTAGAGACCCAGTACTTC.

V is TRBV7-8 and J is TRBJ2-7; D might be TRBD1 or TRBD2, each matching 5 bases. V lost 5 bases, J lost 5 bases, and 16 bases lay in between. From germline, CDR1 is SGHVS and CDR2 FQNEAQ. This CDR3 has 14 residues. In DNA form, the CDR3 reads TGTGCCAGCAGCACTCCTGGGGGTGGCCACGAGCAGTACTTC. It encodes CASSTPGGGHEQYF.

This clonotype was seen repeatedly, ten times or more. The rearrangement uses TRBV11-2 and TRBJ2-1; tentatively, D is TRBD2 (5 bases). Germline CDR1 is SGHAT and CDR2 is FQNNGV. The CDR3 consists of 13 residues. V was pared by 1 base and J by 9 bases, with 10 bases between. CDR3 sequence (DNA): TGTGCCAGCAGCTTAGTGGTCGGGGTTGAGCAGTTCTTC. Translating gives CASSLVVGVEQFF.

This clonotype was recorded many times. This chain uses TRBV7-9 with TRBJ1-1, with no clear D. The V end lost 3 bases, the J end lost 7 bases, and 12 bases lay between the germline ends. The CDR3 sequence is 13 residues long. CDR1 is SEHNR, CDR2 FQNEAQ, per germline (reference sequence). The CDR3 DNA reads as TGTGCCAGCAGCTTTGTCAATCTCCTTGAAGCTTTCTTT. Translating gives CASSFVNLLEAFF.

The chain carries TRBV19 and TRBJ2-3; TRBD2 agrees at 7 bases. Germline lookup yields CDR1 LNHDA and CDR2 SQIVND (reference sequence). There are 15 residues in the CDR3. The trim removed 5 bases at V and 2 bases at J, leaving 7 bases unmatched. As DNA, the CDR3 is TGTGCCAGTAGTTCCCGGGACTATGACACAGATACGCAGTATTTT. Translated: CASSSRDYDTDTQYF.

A few counts support this clonotype. CDR3 residues: CASSSSQGTYNEQFF. CDR3 DNA: TGCGCCAGCAGCTCATCTCAGGGGACTTACAATGAGCAGTTCTTC. This chain uses TRBV5-1 with TRBJ2-1; either TRBD1 or TRBD2 may fit D (6 bases each). The CDR3 totals 15 residues. The ends were cut back, 3 bases at V and 4 bases at J, with 14 bases in the middle. Per the germline V gene, CDR1 is SGHRS and CDR2 is YFSETQ.

The chain carries TRBV29-1 and TRBJ1-1; D gene ambiguous. The ends were cut back, 6 bases at V and 5 bases at J, with 7 bases in the middle. Germline-derived CDR1 and CDR2 are SQVTM and ANQGSEA. The CDR3 is made up of 10 amino acids. CDR3 protein: CSVPMTEAFF. CDR3 DNA: TGCAGCGTCCCCATGACTGAAGCTTTCTTT.

V gene TRBV5-1 combines with J gene TRBJ2-5; TRBD2 might be the D (6 bases). Germline V CDR1 and CDR2: SGHRS, YFSETQ. V dropped 9 bases and J dropped 2 bases, with 14 bases sitting between them. This CDR3 contains 13 residues. The CDR3 DNA reads as TGCGCCACAGGAGAGCGGGCACAAGAGACCCAGTACTTC. Its translation: CATGERAQETQYF.

CDR3 region: CASSYRPSESNEQFF. In nucleotides, the CDR3 is TGTGCCAGCAGTTATAGGCCTAGCGAGTCAAATGAGCAGTTCTTC. The V and J genes are TRBV12-3 or TRBV12-4 and TRBJ2-1, with a possible D match to TRBD2 (6 bases). The CDR3 extends over 15 amino acids. Trimming took 4 bases from V and 7 from J, leaving 17 bases between them.

The chain employs TRBV18 and TRBJ2-5; D not certain. V dropped 2 bases and J dropped 7 bases, with 14 bases sitting between them. The CDR3 is 14 amino acids. Germline assignment: CDR1 KGHSH and CDR2 LQKENI. The DNA of the CDR3 is TGTGCCAGCTCACCATCACAAGAGTCGGTGACCCAGTACTTC. This translates into CASSPSQESVTQYF.

This chain joins TRBV5-1 and TRBJ2-3; D is uncertain. The CDR3 is 15 amino acids. Germline lookup yields CDR1 SGHRS and CDR2 YFSETQ. V was pared by 0 bases and J by 4 bases, with 12 bases between. The CDR3 nucleotides are TGCGCCAGCAGCTTGGCCGCGAGATGGTCAGATACGCAGTATTTT. Translating it yields CASSLAARWSDTQYF.

This clonotype was recorded at least ten times. The gene calls are TRBV20-1 and TRBJ2-7, with 8 bases aligning to TRBD2. This CDR3 comprises 15 residues. Trimming removed 0 bases from V and 6 bases from J; junction bases left unmatched: 10. Germline lookup yields CDR1 DFQATT and CDR2 SNEGSKA (reference sequence). CDR3 in amino acids: CSARDPGLELLEQYF. CDR3 DNA: TGCAGTGCTAGAGATCCGGGACTAGAGCTCCTCGAGCAGTACTTC.

At least ten counts were recorded for this clonotype. V is TRBV29-1 and J is TRBJ2-2, with D possibly TRBD2 on 5 matching bases. Between the trimmed V and J ends, which lost 7 bases and 6 bases, there was a span of 21 bases. CDR1 is SQVTM, CDR2 ANQGSEA, per germline. The CDR3 is 15 amino acids. The CDR3 loop is CSALDPGLIPGELFF. The CDR3 region has the DNA TGCAGCGCCCTAGACCCGGGGTTGATTCCCGGGGAGCTGTTTTTT.

The V call is TRBV20-1, the J call TRBJ2-3, with D unclear. The CDR3 has 12 residues. Germline values: CDR1 DFQATT, CDR2 SNEGSKA (reference sequence). The V end lost 2 bases, the J end lost 3 bases, and 6 bases lay between the germline ends. The CDR3 region is CSARMVTDTQYF. In DNA form, the CDR3 reads TGCAGTGCTAGAATGGTAACAGATACGCAGTATTTT.

This clonotype showed up just a few times. The chain joins TRBV12-3 or TRBV12-4 to TRBJ2-7; TRBD1 matches at 8 bases. The CDR3 consists of 12 residues. V was clipped by 6 bases and J by 9 bases; unmatched bases: 7. The CDR3 coding sequence is TGTGCCAGCAGACCAAACGACAGGGGGCAGTACTTC. Amino acid sequence: CASRPNDRGQYF.

The table lists this clonotype with a few counts. The V call is TRBV4-1, the J call TRBJ2-4; the D gene is possibly TRBD2 (7 bases). The CDR3 runs 14 residues. CDR1 is MGHRA and CDR2 is YSYEKL in the germline V gene. The V end was cut by 2 bases, the J end by 8 bases, with 13 bases between. CDR3 sequence: CASSQREAGDIQYF. CDR3 DNA: TGCGCCAGCAGCCAACGGGAGGCAGGGGACATTCAGTACTTC.

CDR3 protein: CASGFGDSILWLEQYF. CDR3 DNA sequence: TGTGCTAGTGGTTTCGGTGACAGTATACTCTGGCTGGAGCAGTATTTT. The chain employs TRBV12-5 and TRBJ2-3, with D maybe TRBD1 (5 bases). Germline values: CDR1 LGHNT, CDR2 FRNRAP. The CDR3 length is 16 residues. V was trimmed by 3 bases and J by 11 bases, leaving 24 bases between them.

The rearrangement uses TRBV4-1 and TRBJ2-2; D ambiguous. CDR3 length equals 16 residues. V lost 0 bases to trimming and J lost 10 bases, with 18 bases between them. Per the germline V gene, CDR1 is MGHRA and CDR2 is YSYEKL. CDR3 sequence (DNA): TGCGCCAGCAGCCAAGATGACATCCCGCACCTAAAGGAGCTGTTTTTT. It translates to CASSQDDIPHLKELFF.

J is TRBJ2-1 and V is TRBV7-9; 10 bases agree with TRBD2. The CDR3 extends over 17 amino acids. J lost 6 bases, V lost 0 bases, and 8 bases had no gene match. Germline loops: CDR1 SEHNR, CDR2 FQNEAQ (reference sequence). The CDR3 coding sequence is TGTGCCAGCAGCTTAGCGGTCCTAGCGGGAGAAGGCAATGAGCAGTTCTTC. Encoded protein: CASSLAVLAGEGNEQFF.

The rearrangement links TRBV24-1 to TRBJ2-7; TRBD2 agrees at 11 bases. The J segment lost 1 base and the V segment lost 4 bases, leaving 8 bases of the junction unmatched. The CDR3 totals 17 residues. Germline V lookup: CDR1 KGHDR, CDR2 SFDVKD. The CDR3 DNA follows: TGTGCCACCAGTGACCCAACTAGCGGGAGTAAATCCTACGAGCAGTACTTC. Its protein product is CATSDPTSGSKSYEQYF.

The chain combines TRBV11-2 with TRBJ2-7; TRBD2 agrees at 11 bases. Germline CDR1 is SGHAT and CDR2 is FQNNGV. The CDR3 has 14 residues. V dropped 7 bases and J dropped 6; count of bases not matched to a gene: 8. The CDR3 reads CASTLSGRAVEQYF. As DNA, the CDR3 is TGTGCCAGCACCCTTAGCGGGAGGGCCGTCGAGCAGTACTTC.

In this sample, this clonotype turned up many times. The chain uses TRBV7-3 and TRBJ2-1, with 12 bases fitting TRBD2. The CDR3 has 15 residues. J gave up 7 bases and V 4 bases, and 5 bases lay outside the gene matches. CDR1 and CDR2 (germline): SGHTA, FQGTGA. CDR3 region: CASSSGLAGNNEQFF. The CDR3 region has the DNA TGTGCCAGCAGCTCCGGACTAGCGGGAAATAATGAGCAGTTCTTC.

This clonotype turned up a few times. The V call is TRBV7-3, the J call TRBJ1-1; D may be TRBD1 (6 bases). This CDR3 contains 14 residues. Per germline, CDR1 SGHTA and CDR2 FQGTGA. V was clipped by 2 bases and J by 5 bases, with 12 bases between them. CDR3 nucleotides: TGTGCCAGCAGCTTAGGAAGAGGACAGACTGAAGCTTTCTTT. Its translation: CASSLGRGQTEAFF.

The rearrangement uses TRBV9 and TRBJ2-1; 8 bases are shared with TRBD2. Germline V gene lookup returns CDR1 SGDLS and CDR2 YYNGEE. The V and J ends lost 4 bases and 8 bases, in that order; junction bases with no gene match: 14. The CDR3 length is 16 residues. CDR3 in amino acids: CASSPRSSGSSDEQFF. The DNA for the CDR3 is TGTGCCAGCAGCCCCCGGTCCAGCGGGAGTAGCGATGAGCAGTTCTTC. The whole variable domain, remainder taken from reference TRBV9 and TRBJ2-1, is DSGVTQTPKHLITATGQRVTLRCSPRSGDLSVYWYQQSLDQGLQFLIQYYNGEERAKGNILERFSAQQFPDLHSELNLSSLELGDSALYFCASSPRSSGSSDEQFFGPGTRLTVL.